The 3 T cell receptor beta chains reported below all come from one sample, sequenced in a study of T cell changes during pregnancy in multiple sclerosis. Profiling relied on immunoSEQ multiplex PCR, and the TCRdb table lists in-frame clones only, not all of them. Of tens of thousands of clones detected, about 90% appear once; the ten largest clones hold 0.55% to 0.7%. This sample comprised CD4+ T cells from peripheral blood mononuclear cells, obtained in the third trimester of pregnancy. The source of these receptors is a female donor in good health, enrolled as a control in a pregnancy study.

Only a few counts were recorded for this clone. The V and J genes are TRBV19 and TRBJ1-6, with a weak D call TRBD1 (6 bases). Germline CDR1 is LNHDA and CDR2 is SQIVND (reference sequence). With 4 bases removed from V and 7 bases from J, the gap between germline ends came to 14 bases. This CDR3 is 15 amino acids long. CDR3 protein: CASSSLGHRNSPLHF. CDR3 nucleotides: TGTGCCAGTAGTAGTCTGGGACATCGGAATTCACCCCTCCACTTT. Using reference TRBV19 and TRBJ1-6 for the parts outside the CDR3, the full variable domain is DGGITQSPKYLFRKEGQNVTLSCEQNLNHDAMYWYRQDPGQGLRLIYYSQIVNDFQKGDIAEGYSVSREKKESFPLTVTSAQKNPTAFYLCASSSLGHRNSPLHFGNGTRLTVT.

The genes are TRBV18 and TRBJ2-2, with D unresolved. The CDR3 extends over 15 amino acids. Trimming removed 1 base from V and 1 base from J, with 7 bases in between. Germline assignment: CDR1 KGHSH and CDR2 LQKENI. CDR3 in DNA: TGTGCCAGCTCACCACAACAGAGGAACACCGGGGAGCTGTTTTTT. Translation: CASSPQQRNTGELFF.

J is TRBJ2-3 and V is TRBV14, with 12 bases matching TRBD2. The V gene end was trimmed by 1 base and the J gene end by 8 bases; junction bases not matched to a gene: 13. This CDR3 is 18 amino acids long. Germline-derived CDR1 and CDR2 are SGHDN and FVKESK. This CDR3 reads CASSQAPRASGGAVTQYF. In nucleotides, the CDR3 is TGTGCCAGCAGCCAAGCCCCCCGAGCTAGCGGGGGGGCTGTTACGCAGTATTTT.